What follows is one T cell receptor beta chain and its context. This specimen belongs to a study of shared clonotypes between healthy human individuals. This table comes from immunoSEQ multiplex PCR, and its TCRdb copy is limited to in-frame clones, with some not included. The profile covers some 660,000 clones, with 73% appearing a single time and under 2% taken by the ten largest. The clonotype was recovered from a young woman in good health. The sequenced material came from memory CD4+ T cells sorted from blood. Described subset: CD45RA-negative fraction.

The CDR3 bases are TGTGCCAGCAGCGGGGGGAAAACCACAGATACGCAGTATTTT. Its translation is CASSGGKTTDTQYF. This chain uses TRBV9 with TRBJ2-3; either TRBD1 or TRBD2 may supply D (5 bases each). In germline, CDR1 is SGDLS, CDR2 YYNGEE. This CDR3 comprises 14 residues. V gave up 3 bases and J gave up 2 bases, with 10 bases separating them.